Below are 17 T cell receptor beta chains sequenced from a single sample in a study of technical replicates of blood from a few donors. Profiling relied on immunoSEQ multiplex PCR, and the TCRdb table lists in-frame clones only, not all of them. The table records 55,000 to 75,000 clones, about 94% of them present only once. Sequenced material: PBMCs. These receptors were collected from a human donor in good health. Some clones in this sample may be carry-over from other donors' samples.

The chain uses TRBV5-1 and TRBJ2-2, with 10 bases aligning to TRBD1. CDR3 length: 18 residues. V lost 0 bases, J lost 3 bases, and 8 bases stayed unmatched. CDR1 is SGHRS, CDR2 YFSETQ, per germline. CDR3: CASSLGFRGQGYTGELFF. DNA for the CDR3: TGCGCCAGCAGCTTGGGTTTCCGGGGACAGGGGTACACCGGGGAGCTGTTTTTT.

The chain employs TRBV5-1 and TRBJ1-1; the D is unclear. The CDR3 is made up of 15 amino acids. The V end was cut by 8 bases, the J end by 1 base, with 18 bases between. CDR1 and CDR2 (germline): SGHRS, YFSETQ. CDR3 coding DNA: TGCGCCAGTACCTACCTGGGGAGTCCGAACACTGAAGCTTTCTTT. Encoded protein: CASTYLGSPNTEAFF.

Comment on this clone: The junction departs from germline at one end; a sequencing error may be responsible. The DNA for the CDR3 is TGTGCCAGCAGGCAGGGTAATGAAAAACTATTTTTT. Its translation is CASRQGNEKLFF. The chain is built from TRBV27 and TRBJ1-4, with D perhaps TRBD1 (5 bases). CDR1 is MNHEY and CDR2 is SMNVEV in the germline V gene (reference sequence). The CDR3 spans 12 residues. The whole variable domain, remainder taken from reference TRBV27 and TRBJ1-4, is EAQVTQNPRYLITVTGKKLTVTCSQNMNHEYMSWYRQDPGLGLRQIYYSMNVEVTDKGDVPEGYKVSRKEKRNFPLILESPSPNQTSLYFCASRQGNEKLFFGSGTQLSVL.

The chain is built from TRBV19 and TRBJ1-4; unclear D gene. CDR1 is LNHDA and CDR2 is SQIVND in the germline V gene (reference sequence). The CDR3 is made up of 16 amino acids. The germline V and J ends were trimmed by 4 bases and 1 base, with 13 bases remaining between them. Here the CDR3 DNA reads TGTGCCAGTAGTAAGAGGGTTACCGGAACTAATGAAAAACTGTTTTTT. Encoded protein: CASSKRVTGTNEKLFF.

V is TRBV5-6 and J is TRBJ2-5; TRBD2 aligns across 7 bases. CDR3 size: 17 residues. Germline CDR1 and CDR2: SGHDT and YYEEEE. J lost 3 bases, V lost 4 bases, and 15 bases had no gene match. The CDR3 sequence: CASSQAGWGGPKETQYF. As DNA, the CDR3 is TGTGCCAGCAGCCAAGCGGGGTGGGGAGGGCCCAAAGAGACCCAGTACTTC.

The chain links TRBV18 to TRBJ2-3; 8 bases are shared with TRBD2. The CDR3 loop spans 15 amino acids. Per germline, CDR1 KGHSH and CDR2 LQKENI. V gave up 4 bases and J gave up 3 bases; unmatched junction bases: 6. The CDR3 reads CASSLREVRTDTQYF. The CDR3 nucleotides read TGTGCCAGCTCACTGCGGGAGGTTAGAACAGATACGCAGTATTTT.

The chain recombines TRBV7-9 with TRBJ2-1, with D perhaps matching TRBD1 (6 bases). V was cut by 5 bases and J by 6 bases, with 11 bases left in between. Looked up from germline, CDR1 is SEHNR and CDR2 is FQNEAQ (reference sequence). The CDR3 sequence is 13 residues long. The CDR3 protein is CASSSRDTNEQFF. The CDR3 DNA sequence: TGTGCCAGCAGCAGCCGGGACACCAATGAGCAGTTCTTC.

This sequence joins TRBV7-3 and TRBJ2-1; the match to TRBD2 covers 11 bases. The CDR3 has 16 residues. Germline trimming cut 2 bases from V and 6 bases from J; bases unmatched to any gene: 6. CDR1 SGHTA and CDR2 FQGTGA come from the germline V gene. This CDR3 is CASSLPSSGGTNEQFF. CDR3 nucleotides: TGTGCCAGCAGCTTACCGTCTAGCGGGGGGACCAATGAGCAGTTCTTC.

The rearrangement links TRBV6-5 to TRBJ2-2; D is unclear. Germline loops: CDR1 MNHEY, CDR2 SVGAGI. This CDR3 region has 14 residues. V dropped 4 bases and J dropped 3 bases, with 9 bases sitting between them. Here the CDR3 DNA reads TGTGCCAGCAGTTTGTCCGGTCACACCGGGGAGCTGTTTTTT. Amino acids: CASSLSGHTGELFF.

This clone came up once. V is TRBV4-3 and J is TRBJ2-5, with 12 bases that match TRBD2. This CDR3 contains 16 residues. J lost 4 bases, V lost 0 bases, and 3 bases had no gene match. From germline, CDR1 is LGHNA and CDR2 YSLEER. The CDR3 loop is CASSQEPSGGVETQYF. DNA for the CDR3: TGCGCCAGCAGCCAAGAGCCTAGCGGGGGGGTAGAGACCCAGTACTTC.

This chain links TRBV6-6 with TRBJ2-7, with D unresolved. The V gene's germline CDR1 is MNHNY and CDR2 SVGAGI (reference sequence). The CDR3 extends over 13 amino acids. Trimming left V 6 bases short and J 0 bases short, with 9 bases between. CDR3 bases: TGTGCCAGCAGCCCCGACAACTCCTACGAGCAGTACTTC. Its translation: CASSPDNSYEQYF.

The chain uses TRBV5-8 and TRBJ2-1, with 7 positions matching TRBD1. The trim removed 0 bases at V and 8 bases at J, leaving 5 bases unmatched. Germline V gene data show CDR1 as SGHTS and CDR2 as YDEGEE. The CDR3 runs 14 residues. Written as DNA, the CDR3 is TGTGCCAGCAGCTTGGAGGGGGCTAGGTATGAGCAGTTCTTC. Translated, it gives CASSLEGARYEQFF. Looking up the rest from reference TRBV5-8 and TRBJ2-1 gives the full variable domain: EAGVTQSPTHLIKTRGQQATLRCSPISGHTSVYWYQQALGLGLQFLLWYDEGEERNRGNFPPRFSGRQFPNYSSELNVNALELEDSALYLCASSLEGARYEQFFGPGTRLTVL.

Only one count was recorded for this clone. The chain carries TRBV4-2 and TRBJ1-2, with D possibly being TRBD1 (6 bases). Germline CDR1 is LGHNA and CDR2 is YNFKEQ. There are 14 residues in the CDR3. V lost 2 bases and J 5 bases, leaving 12 bases between the germline ends. The CDR3 spells CASSQPDSSYGYTF. CDR3 nucleotides: TGTGCCAGCAGCCAACCGGACAGTAGTTATGGCTACACCTTC.

The J gene is TRBJ1-4, the V gene TRBV4-2; 7 bases line up with TRBD1. The CDR3 consists of 14 residues. Germline V gene data show CDR1 as LGHNA and CDR2 as YNFKEQ. The V and J ends lost 1 base and 4 bases, in that order; junction bases with no gene match: 0. The CDR3 region has the DNA TGTGCCAGCAGCCAAGGGGACAGTAATGAAAAACTGTTTTTT. Translation gives CASSQGDSNEKLFF.

The chain couples TRBV14 to TRBJ2-3, with D unresolved. The CDR3 has 15 amino acids. V was cut by 4 bases and J by 0 bases, with 11 bases left in between. From germline, CDR1 is SGHDN and CDR2 FVKESK. The chain's CDR3 is CASSRQLSSTDTQYF. In nucleotides, the CDR3 is TGTGCCAGCAGCCGCCAACTTTCTAGCACAGATACGCAGTATTTT.

This clone was seen a single time. The genes are TRBV7-9 and TRBJ2-1; 16 positions match TRBD2. Looked up from germline, CDR1 is SEHNR and CDR2 is FQNEAQ (reference sequence). This CDR3 has 17 amino acids. Losses at the gene ends were 5 bases for V and 10 bases for J; bases not matched to a gene: 11. The CDR3 loop reads CASSPQGLAGGRGEQFF. The CDR3 DNA reads as TGTGCCAGCAGCCCCCAGGGACTAGCGGGGGGGCGCGGAGAGCAGTTCTTC. The complete variable domain, with remaining parts taken from reference TRBV7-9 and TRBJ2-1, reads DTGVSQNPRHKITKRGQNVTFRCDPISEHNRLYWYRQTLGQGPEFLTYFQNEAQLEKSRLLSDRFSAERPKGSFSTLEIQRTEQGDSAMYLCASSPQGLAGGRGEQFFGPGTRLTVL.

This clone was picked up a small number of times. The V and J genes are TRBV25-1 and TRBJ1-5; possibly TRBD1 for D (6 bases). V was pared by 11 bases and J by 6 bases, with 20 bases between. From germline, CDR1 is MGHDK and CDR2 SYGVNS. The CDR3 has 14 amino acids. CDR3 DNA: TGTGCCTCCGGTTGGGGGGGCGCTAGTCAGCCCCAGCATTTT. Protein sequence: CASGWGGASQPQHF.